These 14 T cell receptor beta chains share one sample of origin, sequenced in a study of beta chain features in type 1 diabetes. Study-level points and caveats: Shorter TCRB CDR3s, moderately but significantly so, marked every one of the four CD4+ subsets in Type 1 diabetes patients.

Their recognized antigens are unknown. The study reverse transcribed the entire isolated RNA, so it sequenced expressed TCRB transcripts. Profiling relied on immunoSEQ multiplex PCR, and the TCRdb table lists in-frame clones only, not all of them. The data hold about 340,000 clones, with 13% observed a single time. The sample consisted of naive CD4+ T cells from blood. These receptors all come from a woman aged 18-29 years with type 1 diabetes.

This chain joins TRBV9 and TRBJ1-1; D remains ambiguous. CDR3 length: 13 amino acids. Trimming removed 1 base at V and 4 bases at J, with 8 bases between. CDR1 is SGDLS and CDR2 is YYNGEE in the germline V gene. The CDR3: CASSVQEATEAFF. CDR3 sequence (DNA): TGTGCCAGCAGCGTACAGGAGGCCACTGAAGCTTTCTTT. Together with reference TRBV9 and TRBJ1-1, the CDR3 gives the full variable domain: DSGVTQTPKHLITATGQRVTLRCSPRSGDLSVYWYQQSLDQGLQFLIQYYNGEERAKGNILERFSAQQFPDLHSELNLSSLELGDSALYFCASSVQEATEAFFGQGTRLTVV.

This clone was seen only a few times. This specimen includes other DNA sequences encoding the same CDR3. The CDR3 here is CAWSVAGSSYNEQFF. CDR3 bases: TGTGCCTGGAGTGTAGCGGGAAGCTCCTACAATGAGCAGTTCTTC. The chain has TRBV30 and TRBJ2-1, with 7 bases identical to TRBD2. The germline gives CDR1 GTSNPN, CDR2 SVGIG (reference sequence). V shed 0 bases, J shed 0 bases, and the junction held 2 bases outside the gene matches. This CDR3 contains 15 residues.

This clone was seen a few times. This sequence joins TRBV30 and TRBJ1-2; D is possibly TRBD1 (5 bases). This CDR3 spans 14 amino acids. Germline V gene lookup returns CDR1 GTSNPN and CDR2 SVGIG (reference sequence). V dropped 0 bases and J dropped 4 bases, with 12 bases sitting between them. The DNA of the CDR3 is TGTGCCTGGAGTGTGGGGCCGCCGCGCTATGGCTACACCTTC. Translation gives CAWSVGPPRYGYTF.

The chain couples TRBV19 to TRBJ2-5; 9 bases are shared with TRBD1. Germline CDR1 is LNHDA and CDR2 is SQIVND (reference sequence). CDR3 length: 15 amino acids. V gave up 5 bases and J gave up 6 bases; unmatched junction bases: 10. The chain's CDR3 is CASSRTWTGAQTQYF. The CDR3 bases are TGTGCCAGTAGTCGCACCTGGACAGGGGCACAGACCCAGTACTTC.

This clone was recorded a few times. This chain joins TRBV30 and TRBJ2-1; the D gene is possibly TRBD2 (6 bases). Germline V gene data show CDR1 as GTSNPN and CDR2 as SVGIG (reference sequence). V lost 5 bases and J 15 bases, leaving 17 bases between the germline ends. This CDR3 region has 11 residues. CDR3 DNA: TGTGCCTGGGGTTTCGCGGCGGGAAGGTTCTTC. Its protein is CAWGFAAGRFF.

The gene calls are TRBV6-5 and TRBJ2-7; D may be TRBD1 (6 bases). V lost 6 bases to trimming and J lost 2 bases, with 14 bases between them. The CDR3 is 14 amino acids. In germline, CDR1 is MNHEY, CDR2 SVGAGI. The CDR3 DNA is TGTGCCAGCAGACGACAGGACCTTGCCTACGAGCAGTACGTC. Protein: CASRRQDLAYEQYV.

This clone turned up a few times. The rearrangement uses TRBV9 and TRBJ2-2, with D uncertain. V shed 0 bases and J shed 3 bases, with 9 bases lying between them. The CDR3 sequence is 15 residues long. Germline V gives CDR1 SGDLS, CDR2 YYNGEE. CDR3 nucleotides: TGTGCCAGCAGCGTAGCAGGCAGTTACACCGGGGAGCTGTTTTTT. This translates into CASSVAGSYTGELFF.

The rearrangement uses TRBV7-9 and TRBJ2-5; 10 nucleotides agree with TRBD1. The J segment lost 4 bases and the V segment lost 6 bases, leaving 11 bases of the junction unmatched. The CDR3 is 16 amino acids. Germline CDR1 SEHNR, CDR2 FQNEAQ (reference sequence). CDR3 loop: CASRRGQGEVGETQYF. The DNA of the CDR3 is TGTGCCAGCAGGAGAGGACAGGGGGAGGTAGGAGAGACCCAGTACTTC.

The rearrangement uses TRBV5-6 and TRBJ2-1, with D possibly matching TRBD2 (6 bases). Trimming left V 3 bases short and J 6 bases short, with 16 bases between. The CDR3 consists of 15 residues. CDR1 and CDR2 (germline): SGHDT, YYEEEE. CDR3 in amino acids: CASSSTDVGGNEQFF. The CDR3 DNA follows: TGTGCCAGCAGCTCTACTGACGTGGGAGGCAATGAGCAGTTCTTC. The full variable domain, with the rest looked up from reference TRBV5-6 and TRBJ2-1, is DAGVTQSPTHLIKTRGQQVTLRCSPKSGHDTVSWYQQALGQGPQFIFQYYEEEERQRGNFPDRFSGHQFPNYSSELNVNALLLGDSALYLCASSSTDVGGNEQFFGPGTRLTVL.

CDR3 in amino acids: CASSPTGGMNTEAFF. The DNA of the CDR3 is TGTGCCAGCAGCCCGACAGGGGGCATGAACACTGAAGCTTTCTTT. This chain links TRBV5-4 with TRBJ1-1, with TRBD1 identical over 10 bases. Germline loops: CDR1 SGHNT, CDR2 YYREEE (reference sequence). The CDR3 extends over 15 amino acids. V shed 4 bases, J shed 0 bases, and the junction held 3 bases outside the gene matches. Using reference TRBV5-4 and TRBJ1-1 for the parts outside the CDR3, the full variable domain is ETGVTQSPTHLIKTRGQQVTLRCSSQSGHNTVSWYQQALGQGPQFIFQYYREEENGRGNFPPRFSGLQFPNYSSELNVNALELDDSALYLCASSPTGGMNTEAFFGQGTRLTVV.

V usage is TRBV28 and J usage is TRBJ2-7; 10 positions agree with TRBD1. Trimming removed 5 bases from V and 2 bases from J; junction bases left unmatched: 6. Germline V gene lookup returns CDR1 MDHEN and CDR2 SYDVKM. The CDR3 is made up of 15 amino acids. Here the CDR3 DNA reads TGTGCCAGCAGTCCCGGGACAGGGGTACCCTACGAGCAGTACGTC. Residues: CASSPGTGVPYEQYV.

There are a few counts of this clone. CDR3 sequence: CASSQSGGSEAFF. The CDR3 DNA reads as TGTGCCAGCAGCCAATCAGGAGGGTCTGAAGCTTTCTTT. The V and J genes are TRBV16 and TRBJ1-1; no clear D gene. Germline assignment: CDR1 KGHSY and CDR2 FQNENV. There are 13 residues in the CDR3. The V gene lost 0 bases and the J gene lost 6 bases, with 8 bases spanning the gap.

This clone turned up a few times. The chain couples TRBV7-9 to TRBJ1-1, with 12 nucleotides matching TRBD1. The CDR3 totals 16 residues. Germline V gives CDR1 SEHNR, CDR2 FQNEAQ (reference sequence). The J segment lost 6 bases and the V segment lost 1 base, leaving 6 bases of the junction unmatched. CDR3 in DNA: TGTGCCAGCAGCTTAGACCCGGGACAGGGGGCTTCTGAAGCTTTCTTT. Encoded protein: CASSLDPGQGASEAFF.

This clone was detected a few times. The chain has TRBV29-1 and TRBJ2-7; D may be TRBD1 (5 bases). Per germline, CDR1 SQVTM and CDR2 ANQGSEA. V gave up 0 bases and J gave up 5 bases, with 11 bases separating them. The CDR3 extends over 13 amino acids. The CDR3 loop is CSVEDFSRDEQYF. For the CDR3, the DNA is TGCAGCGTTGAAGATTTTTCCAGGGACGAGCAGTACTTC.